These T cell receptor beta chains were read from a single sample in a study of early T cells in non-severe SARS-CoV-2 infection. Using its own MiXCR run on the 5' RACE reads, TCRdb lists one record per CDR3 protein. This table holds tens of thousands of distinct CDR3 sequences, 4.6% found once. The sequenced sample was whole blood, obtained at baseline. The receptors derive from an adult who was a healthcare worker with PCR-confirmed SARS-CoV-2 infection or an uninfected control (not recorded which). Each CDR3 is given with its conserved first and last residue. Only part of the rows carry a size: once, few, many, or a class if the clone is expanded.

many TRBV9 CASSGSPDRPTINYGYTF
many TRBV12-3/TRBV12-4 CASSFTGERGYTF
- TRBV5-1 CASGGAGTGELFF
medium-sized TRBV12-3/TRBV12-4 CASSFGGWGNEQFF
many TRBV29-1 CSVVVTSGGETQYF
few TRBV7-9 CASSPRQGPLTYEQYF
medium-sized TRBV6-6 CASRPGPGGNQPQHF
many TRBV30 CAGGDRGNYGYTF
many TRBV2 CASSAGDQYF
- TRBV4-3 CASRGLNPGELFF
many TRBV12-3/TRBV12-4 CASSLGQGGEQYF
few TRBV9 CASSAGLRGETQYF
few TRBV19 CASSETQETQYF
many TRBV19 CASSLQDRLYEQYF
many TRBV6-6 CASSYKEMGWAFF
many TRBV20-1 CVFRGGDNEQFF
many TRBV9 CASSEGLAERTSTDTQYF
once TRBV5-1 CASSMDTTSTDTQYF
once TRBV18 CASSPLQGPYEQYF
few TRBV24-1 CATSDYTSNEEYF
- TRBV29-1 CSVERSAPNYEQYF
many TRBV30 CAWRRTSGRYEQYF
- TRBV5-4 CASSRPKLAEADTQYF
- TRBV28 CASRPSAGGDYEQYF
many TRBV27 CASSFADTQYF
- TRBV5-6 CASSLVRASGDPRGIIYEQYF
many TRBV12-3/TRBV12-4 CASSRRQGGYEQYF
many TRBV5-5 CASSLDRGYYEQYF
many TRBV27 CASSRDRGYEQYF
many TRBV12-5 CASANGGGLWNEQFF
many TRBV11-2 CASSLDAPGRPGLGETQYF
many TRBV12-3/TRBV12-4 CASSRGGQPQHF
many TRBV11-3 CASSTPRAANTEAFF